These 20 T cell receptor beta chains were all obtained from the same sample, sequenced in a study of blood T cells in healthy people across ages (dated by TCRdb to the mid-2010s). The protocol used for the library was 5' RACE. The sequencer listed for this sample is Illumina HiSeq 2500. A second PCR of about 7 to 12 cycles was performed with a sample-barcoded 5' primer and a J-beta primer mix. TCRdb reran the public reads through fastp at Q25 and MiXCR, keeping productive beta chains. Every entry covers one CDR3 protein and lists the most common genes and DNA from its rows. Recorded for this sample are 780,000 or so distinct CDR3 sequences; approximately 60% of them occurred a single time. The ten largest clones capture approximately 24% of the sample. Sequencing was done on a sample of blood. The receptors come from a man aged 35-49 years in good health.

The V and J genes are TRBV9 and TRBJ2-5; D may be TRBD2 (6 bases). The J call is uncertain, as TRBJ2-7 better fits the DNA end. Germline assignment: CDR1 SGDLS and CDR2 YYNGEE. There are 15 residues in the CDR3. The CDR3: CASSDGRAGFYEQYF. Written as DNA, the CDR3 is TGTGCCAGCAGCGATGGCAGGGCGGGGTTCTACGAGCAGTACTTC.

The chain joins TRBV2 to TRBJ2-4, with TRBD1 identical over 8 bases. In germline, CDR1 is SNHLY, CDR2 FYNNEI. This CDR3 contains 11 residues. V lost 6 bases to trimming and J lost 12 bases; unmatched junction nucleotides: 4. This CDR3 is CASSTTGDQYF. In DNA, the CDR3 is TGTGCCAGCAGCACGACAGGGGATCAGTACTTC.

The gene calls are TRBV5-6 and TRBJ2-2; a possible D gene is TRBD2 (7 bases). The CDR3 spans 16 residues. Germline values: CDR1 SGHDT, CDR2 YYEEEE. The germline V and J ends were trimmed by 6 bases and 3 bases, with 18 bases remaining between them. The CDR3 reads CASNFLGGPDTGELFF. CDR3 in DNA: TGTGCCAGCAACTTTTTGGGGGGGCCGGACACCGGGGAGCTGTTTTTT.

The CDR3 DNA reads TGTGCCAGCAAGGATCACAGGGAAGAGACCCAGTACTTC. This sequence encodes CASKDHREETQYF. The chain links TRBV25-1 to TRBJ2-5, with a weak D call TRBD1 (6 bases). The CDR3 length is 13 residues. Germline V gives CDR1 MGHDK, CDR2 SYGVNS. With 7 bases removed from V and 3 bases from J, the gap between germline ends came to 12 bases.

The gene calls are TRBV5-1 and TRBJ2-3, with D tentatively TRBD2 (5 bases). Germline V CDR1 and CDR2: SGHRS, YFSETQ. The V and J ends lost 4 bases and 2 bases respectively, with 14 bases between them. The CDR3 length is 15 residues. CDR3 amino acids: CASSLEERNTDTQYF. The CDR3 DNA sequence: TGCGCCAGCAGCCTTGAGGAGCGGAACACAGATACGCAGTATTTT.

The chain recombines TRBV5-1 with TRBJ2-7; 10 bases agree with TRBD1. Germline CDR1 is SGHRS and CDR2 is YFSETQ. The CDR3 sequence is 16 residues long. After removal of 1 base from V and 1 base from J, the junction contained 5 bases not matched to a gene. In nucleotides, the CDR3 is TGCGCCAGCAGCTTGTCGTGGACAGGGGGTTCCTACGAGCAGTACTTC. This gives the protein CASSLSWTGGSYEQYF.

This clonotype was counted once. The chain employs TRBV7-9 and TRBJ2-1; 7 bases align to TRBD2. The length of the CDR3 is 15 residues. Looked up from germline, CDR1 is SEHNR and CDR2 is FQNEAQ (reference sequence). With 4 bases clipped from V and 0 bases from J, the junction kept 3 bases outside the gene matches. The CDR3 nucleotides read TGTGCCAGCAGCTCTAGCGGATTCTCCTACAATGAGCAGTTCTTC. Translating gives CASSSSGFSYNEQFF.

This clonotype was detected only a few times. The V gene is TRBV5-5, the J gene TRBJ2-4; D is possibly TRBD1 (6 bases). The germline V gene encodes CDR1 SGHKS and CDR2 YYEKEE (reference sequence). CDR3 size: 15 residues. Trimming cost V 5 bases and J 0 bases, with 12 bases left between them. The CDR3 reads CASRSGVLAKNIQYF. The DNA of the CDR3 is TGTGCCAGCAGATCAGGGGTCTTAGCCAAAAACATTCAGTACTTC.

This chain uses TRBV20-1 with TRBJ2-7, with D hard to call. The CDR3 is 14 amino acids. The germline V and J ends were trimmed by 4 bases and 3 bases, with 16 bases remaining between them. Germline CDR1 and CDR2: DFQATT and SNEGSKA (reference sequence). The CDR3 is CSANVVGQVYEQYF. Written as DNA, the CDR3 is TGCAGTGCTAATGTGGTCGGTCAGGTCTACGAGCAGTACTTC.

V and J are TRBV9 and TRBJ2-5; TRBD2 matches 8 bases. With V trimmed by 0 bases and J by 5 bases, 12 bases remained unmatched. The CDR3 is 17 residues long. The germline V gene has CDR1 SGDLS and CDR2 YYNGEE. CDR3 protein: CASSVDPGLGALETQYF. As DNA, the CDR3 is TGTGCCAGCAGCGTAGATCCGGGACTAGGGGCCCTTGAGACCCAGTACTTC.

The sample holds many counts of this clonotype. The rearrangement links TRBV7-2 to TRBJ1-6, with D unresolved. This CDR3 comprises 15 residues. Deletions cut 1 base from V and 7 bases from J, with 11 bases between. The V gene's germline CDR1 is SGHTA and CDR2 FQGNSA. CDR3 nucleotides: TGTGCCAGCAGCTTAGTATTGGGATCCAATTCACCCCTCCACTTT. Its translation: CASSLVLGSNSPLHF.

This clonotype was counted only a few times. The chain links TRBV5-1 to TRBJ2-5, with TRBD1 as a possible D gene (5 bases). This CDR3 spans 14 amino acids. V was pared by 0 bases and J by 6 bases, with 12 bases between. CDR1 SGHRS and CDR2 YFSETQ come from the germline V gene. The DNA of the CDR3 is TGCGCCAGCAGCTTGGCCGTACAGGACCAGACCCAGTACTTC. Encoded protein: CASSLAVQDQTQYF.

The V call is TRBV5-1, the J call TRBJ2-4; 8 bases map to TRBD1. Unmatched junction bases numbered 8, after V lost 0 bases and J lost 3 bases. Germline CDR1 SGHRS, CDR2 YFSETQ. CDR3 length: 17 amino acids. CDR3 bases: TGCGCCAGCAGCTTGGGCCCCTTACAGGGGGGCAAAAACATTCAGTACTTC. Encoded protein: CASSLGPLQGGKNIQYF.

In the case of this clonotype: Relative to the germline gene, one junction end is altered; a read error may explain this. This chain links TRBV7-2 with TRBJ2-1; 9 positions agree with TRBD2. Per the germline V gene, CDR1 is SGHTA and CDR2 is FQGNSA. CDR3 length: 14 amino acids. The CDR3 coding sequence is TGTGCCAGCAGCATAGCGGGGGCCTACAATGAGCAGTTCTTC. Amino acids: CASSIAGAYNEQFF.

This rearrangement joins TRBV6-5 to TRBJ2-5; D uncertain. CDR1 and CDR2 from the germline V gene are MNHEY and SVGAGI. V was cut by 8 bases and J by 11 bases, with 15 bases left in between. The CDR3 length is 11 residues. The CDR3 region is CASGSIYKQYF. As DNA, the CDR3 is TGTGCCAGCGGTTCTATCTACAAGCAGTACTTC.

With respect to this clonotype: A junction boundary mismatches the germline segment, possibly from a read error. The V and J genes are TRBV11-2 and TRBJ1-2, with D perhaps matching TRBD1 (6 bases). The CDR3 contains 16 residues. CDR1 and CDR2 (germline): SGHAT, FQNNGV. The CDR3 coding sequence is TGTGCCAGCGGCTTAGAAAGGACAGTCCCTCGGTATGGCTACACCTTC. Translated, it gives CASGLERTVPRYGYTF.

The CDR3, as DNA: TGCAGTGCTCCCCCGGGACTAGCGGATGATACGCAGTATTTT. This encodes CSAPPGLADDTQYF. The chain employs TRBV20-1 and TRBJ2-3; TRBD2 agrees at 11 bases. Germline V gene sequence: CDR1 DFQATT, CDR2 SNEGSKA (reference sequence). The trim removed 5 bases at V and 6 bases at J, leaving 7 bases unmatched. The CDR3 has 14 amino acids.

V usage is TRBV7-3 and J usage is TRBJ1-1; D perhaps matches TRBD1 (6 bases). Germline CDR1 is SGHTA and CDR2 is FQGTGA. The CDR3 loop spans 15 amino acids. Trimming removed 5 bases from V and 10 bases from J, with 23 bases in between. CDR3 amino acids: CASSPDPGTRIGAFF. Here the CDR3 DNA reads TGTGCCAGCAGCCCAGACCCCGGGACACGCATCGGAGCTTTCTTT.

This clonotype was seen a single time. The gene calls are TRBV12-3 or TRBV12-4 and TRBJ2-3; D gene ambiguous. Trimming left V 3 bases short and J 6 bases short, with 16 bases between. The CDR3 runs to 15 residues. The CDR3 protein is CASSFSPSSGDTQYF. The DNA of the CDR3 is TGTGCCAGCAGTTTTTCTCCGAGTTCTGGGGATACGCAGTATTTT.

The CDR3 nucleotides read TGTGCCAGCAGTCGGTCTAACTCTGGGGCCAACGTCCTGACTTTC. Translation: CASSRSNSGANVLTF. The chain is built from TRBV25-1 and TRBJ2-6; no definite D call. Trimming took off 5 bases at V and 0 bases at J, with 8 bases between the two ends. Germline V CDR1 and CDR2: MGHDK, SYGVNS. The length of the CDR3 is 15 residues.